This entry is about one TCR beta chain. This clonotype was detected many times. Its specific antigen is unknown. Base qualities are missing; no much larger clone stands one base away. Reading the germline V gene gives CDR1 MDHEN and CDR2 SYDVKM. The CDR3 starts with the cysteine, ends with the phenylalanine, and has 15 residues. Solely the CDR3 DNA is kept, with 45 bases framed from the first base. V ends up 5 bases short and J 4 bases short, with an unmatched junction base count of 3. The entry originates in a study of regulatory T cells in long-lasting Graves disease (dated by TCRdb to about 2021). In the study overall: Patients with newly diagnosed Graves' disease had been on antithyroid drugs for under 3 months. Patients with persistent Graves' disease were compared with patients with newly diagnosed Graves' disease using TCR sequencing and RNA sequencing of peripheral blood. TCR sequencing covered about 13 persistent and around 20 newly diagnosed Graves' disease patients, about 35 samples in total. The study took place in China and was registered as a clinical trial. What the study reported, not specific to this receptor: Persistent patients shared more public clonotypes among themselves (roughly 2,700) than newly diagnosed patients did (roughly 910). The small sample size was acknowledged by the authors as a limitation that may reduce accuracy. Sequencing and analysis were limited to the TCR beta chain. Compared with newly diagnosed patients, patients with persistent Graves' disease had lower TCR Shannon entropy and fewer highly expanded clones, which suggests clonal expansion. Persistent disease showed preferential use of TRBV28, TRBJ1-2 and TRBJ2-5, whereas newly diagnosed disease favored TRBV20-1 and TRBJ2-1. Peripheral blood alone was examined, since thyroid tissue, which constituted the primary lesion, could not be accessed.

In light of the paper, this sample's time point label describes: newly diagnosed GD, antithyroid drugs for less than 3 months. RNA was extracted from PBMCs in TRIzol for both TCR sequencing and RNA sequencing. The diagnosis of Graves' disease was made according to American Thyroid Association guidelines. Patients were recruited from an endocrinology department in Xi'an, China. Each patient gave 7 to 9.5 milliliters of peripheral blood, collected in an EDTA anticoagulant tube. PBMCs were isolated by Ficoll Paque Plus density gradient separation without further T cell sorting. RNA quality was checked with an Agilent 2100 Bioanalyzer and agarose gel, and concentration with a NanoDrop 2000. The library came from multiplex PCR. For sequencing, an Illumina HiSeq 4000 was employed. TCR beta libraries were built with iRepertoire HTBI primers and Arm-PCR amplification of CDR3 regions. Before sequencing, the PCR products underwent gel purification. From the authors' description of their analysis: Gene usage analysis of CDR3 amino acid clonotypes used the roughly 62 TRBV and some 13 TRBJ segments found across samples. COPE and FqMerger were used to merge the filtered high-quality paired reads into contigs. BLAST was used to align contigs to the IMGT TRBV, TRBD and TRBJ reference genes, and CDR3 was defined following IMGT. Any clonotype with a frequency above 0.1% was counted as a highly expanded clone. Shannon entropy served as the measure of repertoire diversity, while the Gini coefficient captured V-J evenness. Clonotypes shared by more than one individual were considered public. Using fastp trimming at Q25 and MiXCR clonotype assembly, TCRdb reanalyzed the public sequencing data and kept in-frame beta chains. Merged by CDR3 protein, the rows form single entries marked with the most common genes and DNA. The V and J calls come from TCRdb's annotation, not from the publication. The sample table contains around 500,000 distinct CDR3 sequences; only one count was recorded for 12% of them. The ten largest clonotypes hold almost 9% of the sample.

The same sample was also used in a study of T cells in Graves' hyperthyroidism and ophthalmopathy. As that second study puts it: Stable Graves' hyperthyroidism was defined as no progression to ophthalmopathy during 18 months of follow-up. Hyperthyroidism patients were newly diagnosed, had a disease duration of under 2 months, and were aged 18 to 65 years. The study excluded patients with uncontrolled infections, other autoimmune diseases, pregnancy or lactation. Clinical symptoms, serum thyroxine and TRAb, thyroid ultrasound, and orbital computed tomography formed the basis for the diagnoses. A first-round RT-PCR of the TCR CDR3 used the HTBI primer set with the Qiagen OneStep RT-PCR kit. Most expanded thyroid clonotypes (frequency above 0.001) were also found in blood, which suggests that blood repertoires may mirror thyroid immune responses. Ophthalmopathy was separated from stable hyperthyroidism by a 13 V-J signature model, with 85% to 90% sensitivity and just over 81% specificity obtained in cross-validation and 80%/75% obtained in testing. In validation, the model predicted progression to ophthalmopathy a median of roughly 6.2 months before onset, with approximately 68% sensitivity and just under 75% specificity. To identify TCR V-J signatures that set the groups apart, the researchers used a discovery cohort of more than 95 patients, made up of fewer than 50 with Graves' ophthalmopathy and some 60 with stable Graves' hyperthyroidism. Prospective prediction of ophthalmopathy was tested in an independent validation cohort of about 19 hyperthyroidism patients and 17 patients who later progressed to ophthalmopathy. The roughly 91 discovery patients were randomly split 7:3 into training and test sets. The study also compared thyroid tissue and blood T-cell repertoires from more than 5 Graves' hyperthyroidism patients. After blood sampling, hyperthyroidism patients were treated with methimazole at a starting dose of 30 mg daily, and ophthalmopathy patients were treated with high-dose intravenous methylprednisolone. A second multiplex PCR round built the libraries, followed by size selection and purification. Sequencing of the libraries was done on an Illumina HiSeq2000 using paired-end 100 bp reads. Raw data were processed with SOAPnuke, discarding reads with adapters, uncalled bases, mean Phred below 15, or no exact constant-primer or identifier match. High-quality paired reads were merged using COPE v1.2.5, and each unique nucleotide sequence was defined as a clonotype. MiTCR v1.1 was used to align the clonotypes against IMGT TRBV, TRBD and TRBJ reference segments. The analysis was restricted to V-J combinations with a frequency above 0.0001, which together covered over 99% of the repertoires. A TCS score was defined as the ratio of F50 (clonal expansion) to E x V (chaos), with BLOSUM62-based TCRdist applied between CDR3 peptides within each V-J. Welch's t-statistics and random forest reduced roughly 500 V-J features to roughly 13, which were used in a naive Bayes classifier (R e1071). Sample size was not statistically predetermined, and blinding of investigators to group allocation was not performed. The paper describes TCR Vbeta CDR3 sequencing of 135 peripheral blood samples, made up of some 40 ophthalmopathy patients, around 78 hyperthyroidism patients and 17 progressor patients.

This TCR was recovered from a woman aged 25 to 39 with Graves disease. Donor details come from another sample of the same person, matched by shared clones. The chain is made from TRBV28 and TRBJ2-1, and 12 junctional nucleotides match TRBD2. The specimen comprised peripheral blood mononuclear cells (PBMCs), sampled at new diagnosis, from a patient treated with antithyroid drugs. The DNA sequence reads TGTGCCAGCAGTCCTAGCGGGAGGGGGTACAATGAGCAGTTCTTC. This translates into CASSPSGRGYNEQFF.